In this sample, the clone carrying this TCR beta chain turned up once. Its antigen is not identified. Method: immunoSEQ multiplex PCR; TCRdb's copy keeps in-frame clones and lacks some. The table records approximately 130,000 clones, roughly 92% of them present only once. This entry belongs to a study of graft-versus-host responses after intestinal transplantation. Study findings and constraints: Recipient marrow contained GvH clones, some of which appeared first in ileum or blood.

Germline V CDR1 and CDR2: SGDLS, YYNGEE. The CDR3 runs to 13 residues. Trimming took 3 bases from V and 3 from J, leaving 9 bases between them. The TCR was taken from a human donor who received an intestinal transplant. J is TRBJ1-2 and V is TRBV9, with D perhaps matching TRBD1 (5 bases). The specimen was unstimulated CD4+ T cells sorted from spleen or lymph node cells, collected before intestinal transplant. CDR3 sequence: CASSGGLHYGYTF. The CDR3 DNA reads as TGTGCCAGCAGCGGGGGACTGCACTATGGCTACACCTTC. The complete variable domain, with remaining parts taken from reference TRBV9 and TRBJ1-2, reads DSGVTQTPKHLITATGQRVTLRCSPRSGDLSVYWYQQSLDQGLQFLIQYYNGEERAKGNILERFSAQQFPDLHSELNLSSLELGDSALYFCASSGGLHYGYTFGSGTRLTVV.